This T cell receptor beta chain was sequenced during a study of T cell changes during pregnancy in multiple sclerosis. Clones were read by immunoSEQ multiplex PCR, and TCRdb kept only the in-frame ones, dropping some. Of approximately 21,000 clones in the sample, around four fifths are singletons; the top ten hold around 16%. The CDR3 consists of 15 residues. Unmatched junction bases numbered 2, after V lost 3 bases and J lost 1 base. Germline V CDR1 and CDR2: LGHNA, YSLEER. The TCR sequence derives from a female donor in good health, enrolled as a control in a pregnancy study. Source: CD8+ T cells from peripheral blood mononuclear cells, taken in the first trimester of pregnancy. V and J are TRBV4-3 and TRBJ2-2; 7 nucleotides align to TRBD1. In DNA form, the CDR3 reads TGCGCCAGCAGCCAGGGGACAGAGAACACCGGGGAGCTGTTTTTT. Translation: CASSQGTENTGELFF.